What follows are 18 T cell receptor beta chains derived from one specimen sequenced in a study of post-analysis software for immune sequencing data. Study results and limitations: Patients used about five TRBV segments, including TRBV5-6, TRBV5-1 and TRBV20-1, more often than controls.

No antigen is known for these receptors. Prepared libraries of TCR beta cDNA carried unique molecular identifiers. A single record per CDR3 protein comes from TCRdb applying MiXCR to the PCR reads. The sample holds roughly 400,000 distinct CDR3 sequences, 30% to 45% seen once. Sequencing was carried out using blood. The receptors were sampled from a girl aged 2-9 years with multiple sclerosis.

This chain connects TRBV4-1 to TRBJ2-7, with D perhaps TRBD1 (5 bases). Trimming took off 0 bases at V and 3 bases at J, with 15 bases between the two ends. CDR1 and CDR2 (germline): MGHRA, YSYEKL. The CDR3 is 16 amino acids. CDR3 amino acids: CASSQDEAGFIYEQYF. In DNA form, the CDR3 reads TGCGCCAGCAGCCAAGATGAAGCAGGGTTTATCTACGAGCAGTACTTC.

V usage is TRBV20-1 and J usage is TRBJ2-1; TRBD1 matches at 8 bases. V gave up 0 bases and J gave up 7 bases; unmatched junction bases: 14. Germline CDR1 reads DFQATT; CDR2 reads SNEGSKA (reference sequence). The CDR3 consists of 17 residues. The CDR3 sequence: CSARDLPGRGRWNEQFF. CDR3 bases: TGCAGTGCTAGAGATCTCCCGGGCAGGGGGCGCTGGAATGAGCAGTTCTTC.

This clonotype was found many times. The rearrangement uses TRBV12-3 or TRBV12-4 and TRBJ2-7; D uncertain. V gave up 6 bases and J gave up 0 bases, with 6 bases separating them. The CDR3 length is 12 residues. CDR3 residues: CASRSDSYEQYF. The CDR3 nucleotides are TGTGCCAGCAGGAGCGACTCCTACGAGCAGTACTTC.

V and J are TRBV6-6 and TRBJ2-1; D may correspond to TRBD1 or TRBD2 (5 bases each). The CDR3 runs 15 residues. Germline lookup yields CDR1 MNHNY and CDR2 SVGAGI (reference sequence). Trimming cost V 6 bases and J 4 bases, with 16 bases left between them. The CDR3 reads CASSLTAEGYNEQFF. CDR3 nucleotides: TGTGCCAGCAGCCTGACAGCCGAGGGTTACAATGAGCAGTTCTTC.

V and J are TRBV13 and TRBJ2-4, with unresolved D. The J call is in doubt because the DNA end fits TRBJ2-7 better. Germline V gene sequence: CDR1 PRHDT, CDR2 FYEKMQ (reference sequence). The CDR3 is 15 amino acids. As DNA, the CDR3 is TGTGCCAGCAGCCTTACGACATCCTGGCCCTACGAGCAGTACTTC. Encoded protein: CASSLTTSWPYEQYF.

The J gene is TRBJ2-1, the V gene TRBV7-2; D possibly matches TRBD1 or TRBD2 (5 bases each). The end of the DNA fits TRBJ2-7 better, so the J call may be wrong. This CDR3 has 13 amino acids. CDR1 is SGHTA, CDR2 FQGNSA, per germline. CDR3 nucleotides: TGTGCCAGCAGCTTAGGGTGGGGGTGGGAGCAGTACTTC. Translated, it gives CASSLGWGWEQYF.

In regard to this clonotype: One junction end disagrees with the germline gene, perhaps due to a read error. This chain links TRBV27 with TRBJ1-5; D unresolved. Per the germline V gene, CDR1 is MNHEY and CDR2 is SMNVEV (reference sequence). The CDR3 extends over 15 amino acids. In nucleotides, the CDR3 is TGTGTCAGCAGTTTAACAGCTCATAGCAATCAGCCCCAGCATTTT. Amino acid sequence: CVSSLTAHSNQPQHF.

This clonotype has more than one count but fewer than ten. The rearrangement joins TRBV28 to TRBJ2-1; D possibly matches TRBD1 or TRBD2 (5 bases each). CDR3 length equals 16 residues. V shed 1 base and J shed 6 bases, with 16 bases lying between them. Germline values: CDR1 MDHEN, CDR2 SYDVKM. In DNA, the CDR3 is TGTGCCAGCAGTTTATTGCGGGTCATGGGGCCCAATGAGCAGTTCTTC. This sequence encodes CASSLLRVMGPNEQFF. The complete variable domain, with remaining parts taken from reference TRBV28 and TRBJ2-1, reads DVKVTQSSRYLVKRTGEKVFLECVQDMDHENMFWYRQDPGLGLRLIYFSYDVKMKEKGDIPEGYSVSREKKERFSLILESASTNQTSMYLCASSLLRVMGPNEQFFGPGTRLTVL.

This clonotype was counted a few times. CDR3 nucleotide sequence: TGTGCCAGCAGCTTAATTGCGGGGATTGTCCCCAATGAGCAGTTCTTC. It specifies CASSLIAGIVPNEQFF. The rearrangement uses TRBV7-2 and TRBJ2-1; perhaps TRBD2 as D (6 bases). This CDR3 contains 16 residues. V dropped 2 bases and J dropped 6 bases, with 17 bases sitting between them. Germline V CDR1 and CDR2: SGHTA, FQGNSA.

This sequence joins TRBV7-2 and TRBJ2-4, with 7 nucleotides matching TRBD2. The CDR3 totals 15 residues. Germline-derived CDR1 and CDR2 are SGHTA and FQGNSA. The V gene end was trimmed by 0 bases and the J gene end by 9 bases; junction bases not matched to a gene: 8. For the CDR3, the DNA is TGTGCCAGCAGCTTAGCGCTATCGGGAGGAGTCATTCAGTACTTC. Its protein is CASSLALSGGVIQYF.

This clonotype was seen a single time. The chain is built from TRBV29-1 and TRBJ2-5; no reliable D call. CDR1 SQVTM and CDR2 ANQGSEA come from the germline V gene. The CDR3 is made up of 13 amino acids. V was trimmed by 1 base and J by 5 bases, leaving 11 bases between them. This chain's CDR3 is CSVEGLACETQYF. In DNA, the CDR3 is TGCAGCGTTGAAGGGTTGGCTTGTGAGACCCAGTACTTC.

Here the CDR3 DNA reads TGCAGTGCTAGAGATTTGGGTCCTGGCTACACCTTC. Protein sequence: CSARDLGPGYTF. This chain links TRBV20-1 with TRBJ1-2; D is undetermined. CDR1 and CDR2 (germline): DFQATT, SNEGSKA (reference sequence). CDR3 size: 12 residues. V lost 0 bases to trimming and J lost 7 bases, with 9 bases between them.

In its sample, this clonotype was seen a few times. CDR3 in amino acids: CASSGPNGYTF. CDR3 bases: TGCGCCAGCAGTGGGCCCAATGGCTACACCTTC. This chain connects TRBV5-1 to TRBJ1-2; D uncertain. The germline CDR1 and CDR2 sequences are SGHRS and YFSETQ. V lost 5 bases and J lost 6, with 8 bases in between. The CDR3 runs to 11 residues.

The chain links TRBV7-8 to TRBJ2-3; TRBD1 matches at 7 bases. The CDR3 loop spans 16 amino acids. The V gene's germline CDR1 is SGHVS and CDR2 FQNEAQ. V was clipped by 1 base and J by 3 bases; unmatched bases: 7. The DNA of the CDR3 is TGTGCCAGCAGCTTAGTAGTTTCAGGGGGTACAGATACGCAGTATTTT. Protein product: CASSLVVSGGTDTQYF.

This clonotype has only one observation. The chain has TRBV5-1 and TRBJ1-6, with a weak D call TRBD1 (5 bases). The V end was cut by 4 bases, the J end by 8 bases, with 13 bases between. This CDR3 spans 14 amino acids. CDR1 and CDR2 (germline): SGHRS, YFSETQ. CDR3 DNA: TGCGCCAGCAGCCTCCGCGACAGAGATTCACCCCTCCACTTT. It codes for CASSLRDRDSPLHF.

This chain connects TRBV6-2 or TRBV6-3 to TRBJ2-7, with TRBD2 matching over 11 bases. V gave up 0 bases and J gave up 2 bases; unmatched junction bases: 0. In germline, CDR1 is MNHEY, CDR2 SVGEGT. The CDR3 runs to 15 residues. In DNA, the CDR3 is TGTGCCAGCAGTTACTCACTAGCGGGGGCCTACGAGCAGTACTTC. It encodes CASSYSLAGAYEQYF.

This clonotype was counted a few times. The CDR3 is CASSLQIRTGRFEAFF. CDR3 DNA: TGTGCCAGCAGCTTGCAGATTAGGACAGGCCGATTTGAAGCTTTCTTT. The rearrangement uses TRBV5-6 and TRBJ1-1; 7 positions agree with TRBD1. J was trimmed by 7 bases and V by 1 base; bases with no gene match: 13. Per the germline V gene, CDR1 is SGHDT and CDR2 is YYEEEE. The CDR3 length is 16 residues.

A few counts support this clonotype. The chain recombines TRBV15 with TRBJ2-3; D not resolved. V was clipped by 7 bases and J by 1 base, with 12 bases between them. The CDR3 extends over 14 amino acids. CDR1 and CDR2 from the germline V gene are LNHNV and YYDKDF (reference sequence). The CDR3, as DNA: TGTGCCACCACTGATGAACGGGGCACAGATACGCAGTATTTT. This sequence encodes CATTDERGTDTQYF.